What follows is one TCR beta chain and its context. Its matching antigen is unknown. The V gene lost 7 bases and the J gene lost 1 base, with 13 bases spanning the gap. Per germline, CDR1 SNHLY and CDR2 FYNNEI. The CDR3 runs 15 residues. Sequencing used immunoSEQ multiplex PCR; TCRdb keeps in-frame clones, though not all of them. The data contain 65,000 to 85,000 clones, more than 85% of them singletons. Samples of blood were obtained at baseline, on cycle 4 day 1, and on cycle 7 day 1. This sample is part of a study of OX40 agonist ivuxolimab in advanced cancers. General study points: More expanded clones were found, on average, in CD8+ than in CD4+ T cells.

The sample was CD4+ or CD8+ T cells sorted from blood, taken in a trial of the OX40 agonist ivuxolimab. The V call is TRBV2, the J call TRBJ2-2, with D possibly TRBD2 on 6 matching bases. The receptor was isolated from an adult with an advanced solid tumor such as melanoma, head and neck, liver or kidney cancer. This chain's CDR3 is CASTSGEKNTGELFF. CDR3 nucleotides: TGTGCCAGCACGTCGGGAGAAAAGAACACCGGGGAGCTGTTTTTT.